This TCR beta chain was captured in a study of cytomegalovirus exposure and HLA in healthy donors. Germline-derived CDR1 and CDR2 are GTSNPN and SVGIG (reference sequence). The CDR3 has 14 residues. Trimming took off 0 bases at V and 1 base at J, with 9 bases between the two ends. Generated by immunoSEQ multiplex PCR, the TCRdb table keeps only in-frame clones and is missing some. Of fewer than 350,000 clones detected, roughly 90% appear once; the ten largest clones hold about 0.99%. The sample was PBMCs. V usage is TRBV30 and J usage is TRBJ1-2, with D unclear. The TCR originated in a young woman in good health and CMV-seronegative. This chain's CDR3 is CAWSVRRGNYGYTF. CDR3 in DNA: TGTGCCTGGAGTGTACGGCGGGGTAACTATGGCTACACCTTC.